A selection of T cell receptor beta chains follows, all from one sample in a study of vaccination and CD4 T cells after COVID-19. TCRdb fed the PCR reads into MiXCR, producing one record per CDR3 protein. In the table there are more than 6,500 distinct CDR3 sequences, roughly 36% of which are singletons. Their recognized antigens are unknown. Sequenced material: CD4+ T cells from blood, cultured in vitro. Receptor source: a human donor in good health. CDR3s include the opening cysteine and the closing phenylalanine or tryptophan. Each record gives: V gene, clone size, J gene, CDR3 protein. Some rows have no size entry. The others give once, few or many, or a class for an expanded clone.

V: TRBV21-1; size: few; J: TRBJ1-2; CDR3: CASSKERGRENANYGYTF
V: TRBV7-2; size: few; J: TRBJ2-5; CDR3: CASSLEATARVETQYF
V: TRBV4-2; size: .; J: TRBJ1-5; CDR3: CASSQDPRSNQPQHF
V: TRBV29-1; size: .; J: TRBJ1-5; CDR3: CSVGQLDSNQPQHF
V: TRBV7-9; size: .; J: TRBJ1-1; CDR3: CASSLDRDTEAFF
V: TRBV7-6; size: .; J: TRBJ2-7; CDR3: CASIQDPSSYGQYF
V: TRBV6-2/TRBV6-3; size: .; J: TRBJ1-5; CDR3: CASSDTGAARTNQPQHF
V: TRBV7-9; size: few; J: TRBJ1-1; CDR3: CASSLPGNRLDTEAFF
V: TRBV20-1; size: few; J: TRBJ1-1; CDR3: CSARTSGTEAFF
V: TRBV14; size: once; J: TRBJ2-2; CDR3: CASSQLGRTGELFF